The 26 T cell receptor beta chains below come from one sample, sequenced in a study of post-analysis software for immune sequencing data. Study conclusions and caveats: Included in a set of a few TRBV segments more frequent in patients than controls were TRBV5-6, TRBV5-1 and TRBV20-1.

Unique molecular identifiers had been added to the TCR beta cDNA libraries. Each CDR3 protein gets one entry after TCRdb re-called the PCR reads with MiXCR. The sample holds around 250,000 distinct CDR3 sequences, 36% seen once. These receptors are not linked to any known antigen. Sequenced: blood. Source of these receptors: a girl between 10 and 17 years old with multiple sclerosis.

This clonotype was detected ten times or more. The chain couples TRBV4-1 to TRBJ2-1; no clear D. This CDR3 has 13 residues. Trimming took off 0 bases at V and 5 bases at J, with 5 bases between the two ends. Germline CDR1 reads MGHRA; CDR2 reads YSYEKL. The CDR3 loop is CASSQDQHNEQFF. CDR3 DNA: TGCGCCAGCAGCCAAGATCAGCACAATGAGCAGTTCTTC.

Details on this clonotype: Since a much larger clone is just one base distant, this may be a read error. This chain uses TRBV11-2 with TRBJ2-4; 8 bases map to TRBD2. The DNA matches TRBJ2-7 better at its end, which makes the J call doubtful. CDR1 is SGHAT and CDR2 is FQNNGV in the germline V gene. The CDR3 is 20 residues long. CDR3 nucleotide sequence: TGTGCCAGCAGCTCCGACGTCGGGCGGGGGGTCGTCCCGATATCTTACGAGCAGTACTTC. This translates into CASSSDVGRGVVPISYEQYF.

This clonotype appeared a few times. This chain uses TRBV27 with TRBJ1-1; D might be TRBD1 (5 bases). Germline V gene lookup returns CDR1 MNHEY and CDR2 SMNVEV (reference sequence). V was cut by 5 bases and J by 3 bases, with 13 bases left in between. This CDR3 has 14 amino acids. The CDR3 DNA is TGTGCCAGCAGTCCGTTGGTGGGGGACACTGAAGCTTTCTTT. This gives the protein CASSPLVGDTEAFF.

Note on this clonotype: Possible read error: a much larger clone is one base away. This sequence joins TRBV3-1 and TRBJ1-2; D call uncertain. Germline V gene data show CDR1 as LGHDT and CDR2 as YNNKEL (reference sequence). V lost 3 bases and J 6 bases, leaving 14 bases between the germline ends. The CDR3 covers 14 residues. The DNA for the CDR3 is TGTGCCAGCAGCCACCTCGCGGCGGTAGATGGCTACACCTTC. Translation gives CASSHLAAVDGYTF.

This clonotype was counted a few times. The chain is built from TRBV25-1 and TRBJ1-2; 8 nucleotides align to TRBD1. J lost 3 bases, V lost 5 bases, and 8 bases had no gene match. This CDR3 is 15 amino acids long. The germline V gene has CDR1 MGHDK and CDR2 SYGVNS. CDR3 residues: CASSLTGGSDYGYTF. The CDR3 region has the DNA TGTGCCAGCAGTTTAACAGGGGGGTCGGACTATGGCTACACCTTC.

This clonotype was picked up a small number of times. This may arise from a read error, as a much more abundant clone is one base away. The V gene is TRBV5-4, the J gene TRBJ2-5, with 7 nucleotides matching TRBD2. Germline-derived CDR1 and CDR2 are SGHNT and YYREEE (reference sequence). The CDR3 is made up of 14 amino acids. V shed 3 bases, J shed 11 bases, and the junction held 13 bases outside the gene matches. In nucleotides, the CDR3 is TGTGCCAGCAGCTGGGGCTGGCGGGAGAGGGAGCAGTACTTC. Its translation: CASSWGWREREQYF.

This clonotype was recorded a few times. A read error may be the cause here, since a much bigger clone is one base away. The gene calls are TRBV6-2 or TRBV6-3 and TRBJ2-4; TRBD1 matches at 12 bases. The CDR3 is 14 amino acids. Trimming at V came to 6 bases and at J to 13 bases, leaving 10 bases not matched to a gene. Germline V gene sequence: CDR1 MNHEY, CDR2 SVGEGT. In DNA form, the CDR3 reads TGTGCCAGCAGCCGGGACAGGGGGCACAATGAGCAGTACTTC. This gives the protein CASSRDRGHNEQYF.

This clonotype was observed a handful of times. V gene TRBV7-6 combines with J gene TRBJ2-2; the D is unclear. The CDR3 runs to 16 residues. The germline gives CDR1 SGHVS, CDR2 FNYEAQ. V shed 5 bases and J shed 4 bases, with 17 bases lying between them. In DNA form, the CDR3 reads TGTGCCAGCAGCCCTCTTGGGGAATCATCCACCGGGGAGCTGTTTTTT. Protein product: CASSPLGESSTGELFF.

This clonotype was counted only a few times. A single base separates this from a much larger clone, so it may be a read error. The J gene is TRBJ2-5, the V gene TRBV20-1; the D gene is possibly TRBD1 (6 bases). There are 15 residues in the CDR3. Trimming stripped 7 bases from V and 11 bases from J, with 29 bases between. Germline V gene sequence: CDR1 DFQATT, CDR2 SNEGSKA (reference sequence). In nucleotides, the CDR3 is TGCAGTGTTAGGCATCCGGGGCTTTGGGACAATGAGCAGTACTTC. Translation: CSVRHPGLWDNEQYF.

The chain is built from TRBV20-1 and TRBJ1-3; the D gene is possibly TRBD1 (5 bases). The CDR3 covers 13 residues. V was cut by 3 bases and J by 4 bases, with 10 bases left in between. Per germline, CDR1 DFQATT and CDR2 SNEGSKA (reference sequence). As DNA, the CDR3 is TGCAGTGCTAGCCAGGGAAGGGGAAACACCATATATTTT. Encoded protein: CSASQGRGNTIYF.

Of note for this clonotype: An end of the junction differs from the germline gene, which may be a read error. The J gene is TRBJ2-1, the V gene TRBV5-1; the match to TRBD2 covers 8 bases. CDR1 and CDR2 (germline): SGHRS, YFSETQ. The length of the CDR3 is 16 residues. CDR3 in amino acids: CASGSGGSGKYNKQFF. As DNA, the CDR3 is TGCGCCAGCGGCTCCGGTGGTAGCGGGAAATACAATAAGCAGTTCTTC.

This clonotype occurred many times. The chain has TRBV7-3 and TRBJ2-1, with D uncertain. V dropped 0 bases and J dropped 5 bases, with 8 bases sitting between them. Germline V gene data show CDR1 as SGHTA and CDR2 as FQGTGA. The CDR3 totals 14 residues. This CDR3 is CASSLTSTHNEQFF. CDR3 nucleotide sequence: TGTGCCAGCAGCTTAACGTCCACGCACAATGAGCAGTTCTTC.

The chain is built from TRBV5-5 and TRBJ2-3; weak D call: TRBD2 (6 bases). The V end was cut by 3 bases, the J end by 3 bases, with 17 bases between. This CDR3 has 16 residues. CDR1 is SGHKS, CDR2 YYEKEE, per germline (reference sequence). The DNA for the CDR3 is TGTGCCAGCAGCTGGAGGGGTGTCGGTCGGACAGATACGCAGTATTTT. Amino acid sequence: CASSWRGVGRTDTQYF. Looking up the rest from reference TRBV5-5 and TRBJ2-3 gives the full variable domain: DAGVTQSPTHLIKTRGQQVTLRCSPISGHKSVSWYQQVLGQGPQFIFQYYEKEERGRGNFPDRFSARQFPNYSSELNVNALLLGDSALYLCASSWRGVGRTDTQYFGPGTRLTVL.

This clonotype was recorded a few times. A much larger clone lies one base from this, so it may be a read error. The V call is TRBV27, the J call TRBJ2-5; 7 nucleotides match TRBD1. This CDR3 region has 15 residues. Germline V gene data show CDR1 as MNHEY and CDR2 as SMNVEV (reference sequence). The CDR3 is CVSSSRDSSQETQYF. The CDR3 bases are TGTGTCAGCAGTTCCCGGGACAGTTCCCAAGAGACCCAGTACTTC.

The J gene is TRBJ2-7, the V gene TRBV5-1; D may match TRBD1 or TRBD2 (6 bases each). Germline CDR1 and CDR2: SGHRS and YFSETQ. The germline V and J ends were trimmed by 3 bases and 3 bases, with 16 bases remaining between them. CDR3 size: 15 residues. For the CDR3, the DNA is TGCGCCAGCAGCTCCCTAGGGGGGACGGGCTACGAGCAGTACTTC. It is translated as CASSSLGGTGYEQYF.

The rearrangement links TRBV28 to TRBJ2-1; 13 bases agree with TRBD2. The CDR3 has 16 amino acids. In germline, CDR1 is MDHEN, CDR2 SYDVKM. Trimming at V came to 3 bases and at J to 4 bases, leaving 3 bases not matched to a gene. The CDR3 loop is CASSFKLAGGYNEQFF. CDR3 nucleotides: TGTGCCAGCAGTTTTAAACTAGCGGGAGGGTACAATGAGCAGTTCTTC.

This clonotype was detected many times. The J gene is TRBJ2-3, the V gene TRBV11-2; TRBD2 is a possible D gene (6 bases). V was trimmed by 5 bases and J by 0 bases, leaving 12 bases between them. This CDR3 spans 15 amino acids. The V gene's germline CDR1 is SGHAT and CDR2 FQNNGV. CDR3 coding DNA: TGTGCCAGCAGCCCTCGGAGCGGGAGCACAGATACGCAGTATTTT. This sequence encodes CASSPRSGSTDTQYF. The entire variable domain, with the rest obtained from reference TRBV11-2 and TRBJ2-3, is as follows: EAGVAQSPRYKIIEKRQSVAFWCNPISGHATLYWYQQILGQGPKLLIQFQNNGVVDDSQLPKDRFSAERLKGVDSTLKIQPAKLEDSAVYLCASSPRSGSTDTQYFGPGTRLTVL.

This clonotype was seen many times. The V and J genes are TRBV18 and TRBJ2-7, with 8 bases that match TRBD1. The CDR3 has 16 residues. CDR1 and CDR2 from the germline V gene are KGHSH and LQKENI. The V gene end was trimmed by 4 bases and the J gene end by 0 bases; junction bases not matched to a gene: 8. The CDR3 sequence is CASSLRTGQDSYEQYF. CDR3 coding DNA: TGTGCCAGCTCACTAAGGACAGGGCAAGACTCCTACGAGCAGTACTTC.

There are many counts of this clonotype. V is TRBV15 and J is TRBJ2-1; unclear D gene. CDR1 and CDR2 (germline): LNHNV, YYDKDF (reference sequence). CDR3 size: 15 residues. V lost 7 bases and J 7 bases, leaving 20 bases between the germline ends. The CDR3 is CATKPSRSRDNEQFF. The CDR3 DNA reads as TGTGCCACCAAACCGTCGAGATCCCGAGATAATGAGCAGTTCTTC.

This clonotype was counted many times. V and J are TRBV28 and TRBJ1-2, with 8 nucleotides matching TRBD1. The V gene's germline CDR1 is MDHEN and CDR2 SYDVKM. The V segment lost 4 bases and the J segment 8 bases; nucleotides outside the gene matches: 9. The CDR3 has 14 amino acids. CDR3 nucleotide sequence: TGTGCCAGCAGTTATAGTAGACAGGGGAGCGGCTACACCTTC. Protein product: CASSYSRQGSGYTF.

Worth noting for this clonotype: A much larger clonotype is one base distant, so this may be a read error. The chain joins TRBV3-1 to TRBJ2-5; maybe TRBD2 (5 bases). Trimming took 1 base from V and 11 from J, leaving 14 bases between them. This CDR3 has 13 amino acids. Germline V CDR1 and CDR2: LGHDT, YNNKEL (reference sequence). The CDR3: CASSQASNNEQYF. DNA of the CDR3: TGTGCCAGCAGCCAAGCTAGCAACAATGAGCAGTACTTC.

CDR3 loop: CASSLREMETQYF. Written as DNA, the CDR3 is TGTGCCAGCAGCCTCAGGGAAATGGAGACCCAGTACTTC. The genes are TRBV6-5 and TRBJ2-5; tentatively, D is TRBD1 (5 bases). The CDR3 contains 13 residues. Trimming shortened V by 6 bases and J by 5 bases, and 13 bases separated the two germline ends. CDR1 and CDR2 (germline): MNHEY, SVGAGI.

The chain employs TRBV9 and TRBJ2-7; possible D gene TRBD2, 5 bases. Matching the DNA end better, TRBJ2-5 makes the J call doubtful. This CDR3 has 14 residues. Looked up from germline, CDR1 is SGDLS and CDR2 is YYNGEE. The CDR3 here is CASSVVGSGETQYF. The CDR3, as DNA: TGTGCCAGCAGCGTAGTAGGCAGCGGAGAGACCCAGTACTTC.

The table lists this clonotype with many counts. The V and J genes are TRBV4-1 and TRBJ2-5; 10 bases fit TRBD1. The germline gives CDR1 MGHRA, CDR2 YSYEKL. Trimming cost V 1 base and J 5 bases; bases outside gene matches: 4. This CDR3 region has 15 residues. DNA of the CDR3: TGCGCCAGCAGCCAAGGGGACAGGGGCAGGGAGACCCAGTACTTC. It translates to CASSQGDRGRETQYF.

The chain links TRBV29-1 to TRBJ1-1; weak D call: TRBD1 (5 bases). Germline values: CDR1 SQVTM, CDR2 ANQGSEA. The CDR3 is 13 residues long. Trimming removed 2 bases at V and 2 bases at J, with 9 bases between. The CDR3 DNA reads as TGCAGCGTTGAAATCGGACATAACACTGAAGCTTTCTTT. It encodes CSVEIGHNTEAFF.

The chain combines TRBV28 with TRBJ1-5, with 7 bases fitting TRBD1. Germline V CDR1 and CDR2: MDHEN, SYDVKM. Losses at the gene ends were 8 bases for V and 3 bases for J; bases not matched to a gene: 10. This CDR3 spans 15 amino acids. The CDR3 region is CASLGGRGLNQPQHF. The CDR3 DNA is TGTGCCAGCCTTGGGGGAAGGGGGCTCAATCAGCCCCAGCATTTT. The full variable domain, completed using reference TRBV28 and TRBJ1-5, is DVKVTQSSRYLVKRTGEKVFLECVQDMDHENMFWYRQDPGLGLRLIYFSYDVKMKEKGDIPEGYSVSREKKERFSLILESASTNQTSMYLCASLGGRGLNQPQHFGDGTRLSIL.